This section outlines one T cell receptor (beta chain) sequence together with its context. This clone was seen more than once but under ten times. Its cognate antigen has yet to be identified. No per-base quality is available; no much larger clone lies one base away. Each donor gave one peripheral blood draw, averaging roughly 100 mL, which was collected into heparinised tubes. A BD FACSAria II was used to sort naive, central memory, regulatory and stem cell-like memory CD4+ T cells with a panel that included CD45RO, CCR7, CD25, CD127, CD95 and CD27. Every sorted population had a purity above 95%. PBMCs were isolated immediately by Lymphoprep density gradient centrifugation and stained directly without culture. So that batch effects would be minimized, each experiment stained and sorted samples in pairs, pairing one healthy donor with one patient. All of the isolated RNA was reverse transcribed with the High Capacity cDNA Reverse Transcription Kit, so expressed TCRB transcripts were sequenced. Naive, central memory and regulatory T cell samples underwent deep immunoSEQ sequencing, averaging about 3.5 million total reads per sample. Sorted cells were lysed in RLT buffer, and RNA was extracted using DNase-treated RNeasy Micro or Mini kits according to cell number. To prevent cross-contamination, each cell subset was processed individually, whereas patient and healthy donor samples were processed jointly. Using the immunoSEQ multiplex PCR, TCRB sequences were amplified from cDNA into 87-bp fragments spanning the CDR3 region. Sequencing of the amplicons was done on the Illumina HiSeq platform. Concerning the study's data processing: Synthetic template baselines were used to correct PCR bias computationally, reads within Hamming distance 2 were collapsed together, and singletons that could not be merged were discarded. By aligning reads against IMGT, V, D and J genes, CDR3 length, and insertions or deletions at six rearrangement sites were assigned. Within each subset, clonotype counts were normalized to the number of sorted cells before true diversity and Gini coefficients were calculated with the tcR R package. The overlap coefficient, calculated on TCRB nucleotide sequences, was used to quantify repertoire sharing. Out-of-frame TCRB sequences from naive cells were analyzed as a proxy for the pre-selection repertoire. TCRdb's version of the immuneACCESS table is confined to in-frame rearrangements and falls short of the full clone set. An unresolved V gene accounts for under half of the shortfall where checked; the remainder is of unknown origin. V and J calls and clone size are as listed in that table; D and trimming were resolved from the DNA. Within this sample are 630,000 or so clones, with more than 13% of them counted one time only. The ten largest clones represent 0.035% to 0.045% of the sample.

The cysteine opens and the phenylalanine closes a CDR3 of 15 amino acids. The kept DNA is CDR3 alone, 45 bases in frame from the first base. The V end gives up 5 bases and the J end 4 bases, leaving 10 bases in the junction not matched to a gene. CDR1 MNHNY and CDR2 SVGAGI are derived from the germline V gene (reference sequence). The data were taken from a study of beta chain features in type 1 diabetes (dated by TCRdb to 2017 to 2018). As for the study more broadly: Mean age, gender distribution, total cell number and subset yield were not different between patients and healthy donors. A total of some 100,000,000 sorted cells were examined across all samples, and the number of cells per subset was strongly correlated with RNA yield. Regulatory and stem cell-like memory subsets were obtained from only 8 patients and roughly 8 healthy donors, while naive and central memory subsets were obtained from all 30 or so donors. The study compared TCRB repertoires of sorted circulating CD4+ T cell subsets between recently diagnosed type 1 diabetes patients and matched healthy donors. Study-wide findings and limitations: Fewer insertions and more nucleotide deletions at VDJ recombination sites were observed in patients with type 1 diabetes, implying thymic rearrangement abnormalities. Naive, central memory and regulatory TCRB repertoires appeared more similar among patients than among healthy donors. Only small numbers of individuals were included in the HLA sub-analyses, which left unresolved whether HLA type had any influence on TCRB rearrangement. Sequencing cDNA rather than genomic DNA could over-represent highly expressing activated cells, although activation and CD3 levels did not differ between groups. Shorter templates might have been favored by PCR, but patient and control samples were amplified and corrected together, so both groups would have been affected equally by any skew. A moderate but significant shortening of TCRB CDR3 length was observed in type 1 diabetes patients in all four CD4+ subsets.

The chain joins TRBV6-6 to TRBJ1-2, and 7 junctional nucleotides match TRBD1. This sequence was found in a man in his late teens or twenties with type 1 diabetes. Sample: naive CD4+ T cells from blood. Sample cell subset or site, as interpreted from the label and publication: true naive CD4+ T cells. The nucleotides are TGTGCCAGCAGTAGCACAGGGGAAGAGGGCTATGGCTACACCTTC. This codes for CASSSTGEEGYGYTF.